This T cell receptor (beta chain) came from a study of metastatic and nonmetastatic thyroid tumors. Study information: Blood and tumor or nodule tissue repertoires from malignant and benign thyroid patients were compared.

TCRdb used MiXCR to call clones anew from the PCR reads. The table includes about 33,000 clones, roughly a sixth detected once. Many counts were recorded for this clone. The CDR3 sequence is 15 residues long. Trimming shortened V by 5 bases and J by 0 bases, and 14 bases separated the two germline ends. Looked up from germline, CDR1 is SGHKS and CDR2 is YYEKEE (reference sequence). Until they underwent thyroid surgery, no patient had received any treatment. The sequence was collected from a male donor with papillary thyroid cancer or a benign thyroid nodule (not recorded which). Some clones in this sample may be carry-over from other donors' samples. V usage is TRBV5-5 and J usage is TRBJ2-5, with D possibly TRBD1 on 6 matching bases. The sequencing input was blood. CDR3 protein: CASSLLTGNQETQYF. As DNA, the CDR3 is TGTGCCAGCAGTTTGCTAACAGGGAACCAAGAGACCCAGTACTTC.